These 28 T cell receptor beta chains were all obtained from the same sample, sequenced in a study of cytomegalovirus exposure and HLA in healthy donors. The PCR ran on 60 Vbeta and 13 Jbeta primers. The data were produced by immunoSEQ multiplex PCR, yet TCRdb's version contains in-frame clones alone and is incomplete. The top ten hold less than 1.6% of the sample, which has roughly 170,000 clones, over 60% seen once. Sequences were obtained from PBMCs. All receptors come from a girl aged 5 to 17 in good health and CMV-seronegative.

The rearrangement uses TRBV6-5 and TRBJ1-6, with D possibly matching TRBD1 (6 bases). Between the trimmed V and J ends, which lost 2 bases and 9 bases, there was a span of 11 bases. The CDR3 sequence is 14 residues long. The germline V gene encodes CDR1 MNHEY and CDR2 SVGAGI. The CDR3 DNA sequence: TGTGCCAGCAGTTACAAGGGGGGGAGTTCACCCCTCCACTTT. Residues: CASSYKGGSSPLHF.

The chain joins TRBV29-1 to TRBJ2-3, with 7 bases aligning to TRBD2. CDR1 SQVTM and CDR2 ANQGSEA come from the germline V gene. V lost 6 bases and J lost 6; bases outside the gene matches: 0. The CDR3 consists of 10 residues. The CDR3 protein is CSVGGDTQYF. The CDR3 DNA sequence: TGCAGCGTGGGGGGGGATACGCAGTATTTT.

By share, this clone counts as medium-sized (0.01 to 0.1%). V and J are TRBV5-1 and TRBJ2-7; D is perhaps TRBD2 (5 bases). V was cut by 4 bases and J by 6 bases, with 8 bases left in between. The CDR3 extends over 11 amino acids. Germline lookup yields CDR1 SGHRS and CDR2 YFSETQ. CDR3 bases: TGCGCCAGCAGCGGCGGGCCCGAGCAGTACTTC. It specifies CASSGGPEQYF.

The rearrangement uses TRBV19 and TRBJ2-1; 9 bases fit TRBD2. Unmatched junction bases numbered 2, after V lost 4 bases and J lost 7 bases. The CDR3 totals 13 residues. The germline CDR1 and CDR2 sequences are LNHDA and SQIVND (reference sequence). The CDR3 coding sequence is TGTGCCAGTAGTAGCGGGGGGGTAAATGAGCAGTTCTTC. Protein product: CASSSGGVNEQFF.

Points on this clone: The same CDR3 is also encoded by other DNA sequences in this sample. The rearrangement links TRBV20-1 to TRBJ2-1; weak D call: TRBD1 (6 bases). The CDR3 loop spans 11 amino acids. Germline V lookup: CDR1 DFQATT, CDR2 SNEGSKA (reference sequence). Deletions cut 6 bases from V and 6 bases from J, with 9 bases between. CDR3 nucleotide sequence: TGCAGTGCCAGGGGTCCCAATGAGCAGTTCTTC. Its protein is CSARGPNEQFF.

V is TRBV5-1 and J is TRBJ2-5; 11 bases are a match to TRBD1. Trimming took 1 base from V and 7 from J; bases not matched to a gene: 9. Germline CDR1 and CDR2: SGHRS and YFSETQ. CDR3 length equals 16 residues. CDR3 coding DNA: TGCGCCAGCAGCTTGTATGGGACAGGGGGTCGAGGGACCCAGTACTTC. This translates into CASSLYGTGGRGTQYF. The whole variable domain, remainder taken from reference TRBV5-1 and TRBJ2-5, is KAGVTQTPRYLIKTRGQQVTLSCSPISGHRSVSWYQQTPGQGLQFLFEYFSETQRNKGNFPGRFSGRQFSNSRSEMNVSTLELGDSALYLCASSLYGTGGRGTQYFGPGTRLLVL.

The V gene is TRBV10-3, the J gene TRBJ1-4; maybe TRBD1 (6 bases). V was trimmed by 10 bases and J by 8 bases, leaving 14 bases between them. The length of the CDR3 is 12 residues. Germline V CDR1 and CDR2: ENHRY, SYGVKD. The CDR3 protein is CATTGGNEKLFF. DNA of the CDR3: TGTGCCACCACGGGGGGCAACGAAAAACTGTTTTTT.

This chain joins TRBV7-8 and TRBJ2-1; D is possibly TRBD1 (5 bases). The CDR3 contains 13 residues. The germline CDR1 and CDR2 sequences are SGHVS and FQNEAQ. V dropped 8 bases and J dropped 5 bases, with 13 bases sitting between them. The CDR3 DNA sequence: TGTGCCAGCGGAGCAGACAGCGACAATGAGCAGTTCTTC. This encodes CASGADSDNEQFF.

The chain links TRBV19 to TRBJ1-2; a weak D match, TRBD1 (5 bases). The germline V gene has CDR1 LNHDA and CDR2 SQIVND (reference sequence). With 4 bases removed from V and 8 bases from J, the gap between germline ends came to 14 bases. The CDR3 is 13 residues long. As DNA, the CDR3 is TGTGCCAGTAGTACGACAGCTTCGGCAGGCTACACCTTC. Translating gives CASSTTASAGYTF.

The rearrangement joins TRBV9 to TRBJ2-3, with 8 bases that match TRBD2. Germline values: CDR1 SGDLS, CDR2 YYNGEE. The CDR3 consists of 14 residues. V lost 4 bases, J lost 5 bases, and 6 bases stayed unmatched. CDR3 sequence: CASSLGGEVDTQYF. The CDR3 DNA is TGTGCCAGCAGCCTCGGGGGGGAAGTAGATACGCAGTATTTT.

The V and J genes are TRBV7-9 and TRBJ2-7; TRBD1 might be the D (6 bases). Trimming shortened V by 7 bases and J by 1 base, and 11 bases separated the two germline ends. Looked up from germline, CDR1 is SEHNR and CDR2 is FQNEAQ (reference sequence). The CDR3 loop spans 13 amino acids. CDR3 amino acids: CASIPTGSYEQYF. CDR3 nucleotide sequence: TGTGCCAGCATTCCGACAGGATCCTACGAGCAGTACTTC.

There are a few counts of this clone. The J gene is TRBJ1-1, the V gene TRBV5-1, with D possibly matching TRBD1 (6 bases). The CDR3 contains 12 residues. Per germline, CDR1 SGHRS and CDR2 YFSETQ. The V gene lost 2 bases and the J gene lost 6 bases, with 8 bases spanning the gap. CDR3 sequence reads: CASSLQGAEAFF. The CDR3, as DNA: TGCGCCAGCAGCTTACAGGGCGCTGAAGCTTTCTTT. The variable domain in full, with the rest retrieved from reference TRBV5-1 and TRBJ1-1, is KAGVTQTPRYLIKTRGQQVTLSCSPISGHRSVSWYQQTPGQGLQFLFEYFSETQRNKGNFPGRFSGRQFSNSRSEMNVSTLELGDSALYLCASSLQGAEAFFGQGTRLTVV.

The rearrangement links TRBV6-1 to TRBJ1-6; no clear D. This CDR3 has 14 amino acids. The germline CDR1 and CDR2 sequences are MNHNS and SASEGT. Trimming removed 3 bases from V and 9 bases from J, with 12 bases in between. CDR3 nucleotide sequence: TGTGCCAGCAGTGAGGTCGCATCGGGTTCACCCCTCCACTTT. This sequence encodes CASSEVASGSPLHF.

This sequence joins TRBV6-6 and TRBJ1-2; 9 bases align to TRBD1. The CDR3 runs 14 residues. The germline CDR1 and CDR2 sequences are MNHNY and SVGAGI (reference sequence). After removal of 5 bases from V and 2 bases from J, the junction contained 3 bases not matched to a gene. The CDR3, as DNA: TGTGCCAGCAGTGGGACAGGGAGGAACTATGGCTACACCTTC. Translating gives CASSGTGRNYGYTF.

In DNA form, the CDR3 reads TGTGCCAGCAGCCCGACAGGGGGCTCGTTTAATGAAAAACTGTTTTTT. Protein product: CASSPTGGSFNEKLFF. V is TRBV14 and J is TRBJ1-4; 10 bases align to TRBD1. The CDR3 totals 16 residues. From germline, CDR1 is SGHDN and CDR2 FVKESK. V dropped 4 bases and J dropped 4; count of bases not matched to a gene: 6.

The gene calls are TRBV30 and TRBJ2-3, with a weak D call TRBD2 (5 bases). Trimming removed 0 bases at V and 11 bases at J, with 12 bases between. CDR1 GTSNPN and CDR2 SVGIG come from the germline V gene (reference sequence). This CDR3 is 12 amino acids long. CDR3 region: CAWSVSGGEQYF. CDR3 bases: TGTGCCTGGAGTGTGTCAGGAGGTGAGCAGTATTTT.

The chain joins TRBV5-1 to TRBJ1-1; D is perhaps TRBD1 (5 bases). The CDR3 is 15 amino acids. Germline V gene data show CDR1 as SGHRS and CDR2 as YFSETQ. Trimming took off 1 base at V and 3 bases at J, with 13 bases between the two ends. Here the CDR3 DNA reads TGCGCCAGCAGCTTGTTAGGTCGGGGGGACACTGAAGCTTTCTTT. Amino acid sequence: CASSLLGRGDTEAFF. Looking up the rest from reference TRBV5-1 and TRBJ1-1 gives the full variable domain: KAGVTQTPRYLIKTRGQQVTLSCSPISGHRSVSWYQQTPGQGLQFLFEYFSETQRNKGNFPGRFSGRQFSNSRSEMNVSTLELGDSALYLCASSLLGRGDTEAFFGQGTRLTVV.

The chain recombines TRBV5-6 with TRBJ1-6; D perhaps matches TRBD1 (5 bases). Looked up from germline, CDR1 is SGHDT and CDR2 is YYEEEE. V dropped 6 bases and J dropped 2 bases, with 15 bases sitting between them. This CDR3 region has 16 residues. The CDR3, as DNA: TGTGCCAGCAAGTTGGGCGGGGGTACCTATAATTCACCCCTCCACTTT. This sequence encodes CASKLGGGTYNSPLHF.

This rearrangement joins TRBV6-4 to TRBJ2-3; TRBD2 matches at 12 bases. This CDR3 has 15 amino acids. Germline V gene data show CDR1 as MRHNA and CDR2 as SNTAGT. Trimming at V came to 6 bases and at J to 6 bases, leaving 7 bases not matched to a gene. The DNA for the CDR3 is TGTGCCAGCAGCGATCTAGCGGGGGGGCGTGATACGCAGTATTTT. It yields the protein CASSDLAGGRDTQYF.

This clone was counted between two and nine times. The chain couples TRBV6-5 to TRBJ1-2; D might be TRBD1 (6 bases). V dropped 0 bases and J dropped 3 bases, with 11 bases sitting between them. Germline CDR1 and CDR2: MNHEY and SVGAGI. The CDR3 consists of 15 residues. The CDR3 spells CASSYSKAGDYGYTF. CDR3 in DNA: TGTGCCAGCAGTTACTCGAAGGCAGGGGACTATGGCTACACCTTC.

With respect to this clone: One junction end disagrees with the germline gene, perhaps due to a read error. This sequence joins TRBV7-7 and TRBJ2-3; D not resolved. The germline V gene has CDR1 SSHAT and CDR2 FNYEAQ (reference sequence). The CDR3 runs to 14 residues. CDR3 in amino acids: CASSFGLSTDTQYF. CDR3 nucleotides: TGTGCTAGCAGCTTCGGTCTAAGCACAGATACGCAGTATTTT.

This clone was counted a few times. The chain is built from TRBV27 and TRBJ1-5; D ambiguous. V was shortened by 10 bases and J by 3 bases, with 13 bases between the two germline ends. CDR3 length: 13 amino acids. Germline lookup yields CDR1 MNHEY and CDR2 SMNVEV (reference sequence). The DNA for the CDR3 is TGTGCCAAAGAACGGGGAGACAATCAGCCCCAGCATTTT. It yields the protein CAKERGDNQPQHF.

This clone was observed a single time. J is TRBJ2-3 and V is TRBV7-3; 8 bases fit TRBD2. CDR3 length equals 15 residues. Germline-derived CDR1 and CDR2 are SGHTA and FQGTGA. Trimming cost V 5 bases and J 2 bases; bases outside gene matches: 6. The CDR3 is CASSPSGGVTDTQYF. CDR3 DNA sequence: TGTGCCAGCAGCCCGAGCGGGGGAGTCACAGATACGCAGTATTTT. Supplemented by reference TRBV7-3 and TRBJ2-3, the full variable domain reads GAGVSQTPSNKVTEKGKYVELRCDPISGHTALYWYRQSLGQGPEFLIYFQGTGAADDSGLPNDRFFAVRPEGSVSTLKIQRTERGDSAVYLCASSPSGGVTDTQYFGPGTRLTVL.

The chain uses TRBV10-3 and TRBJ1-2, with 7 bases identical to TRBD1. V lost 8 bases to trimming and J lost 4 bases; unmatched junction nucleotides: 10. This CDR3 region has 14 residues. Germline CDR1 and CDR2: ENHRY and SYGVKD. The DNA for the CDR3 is TGTGCCATCCGTCCAACAGGGGAAAGCTATGGCTACACCTTC. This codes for CAIRPTGESYGYTF.

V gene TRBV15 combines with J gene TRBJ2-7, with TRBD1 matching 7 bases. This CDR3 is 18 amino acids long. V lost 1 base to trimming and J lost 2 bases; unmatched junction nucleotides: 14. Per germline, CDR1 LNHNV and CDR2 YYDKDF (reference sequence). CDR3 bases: TGTGCCACCAGCAGAGTACTCGCCCTCCGGGACAGTCCCTACGAGCAGTACTTC. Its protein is CATSRVLALRDSPYEQYF.

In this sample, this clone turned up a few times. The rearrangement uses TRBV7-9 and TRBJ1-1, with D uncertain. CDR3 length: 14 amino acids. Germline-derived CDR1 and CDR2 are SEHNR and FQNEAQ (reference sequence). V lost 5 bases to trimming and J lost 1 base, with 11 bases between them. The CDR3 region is CASSHISKNTEAFF. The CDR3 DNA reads TGTGCCAGCAGCCACATCTCAAAGAACACTGAAGCTTTCTTT.

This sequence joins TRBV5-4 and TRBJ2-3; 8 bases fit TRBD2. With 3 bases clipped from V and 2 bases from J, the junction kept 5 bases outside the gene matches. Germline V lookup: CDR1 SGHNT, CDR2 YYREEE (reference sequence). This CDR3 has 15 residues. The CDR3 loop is CASSWGTRDTDTQYF. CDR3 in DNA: TGTGCCAGCAGCTGGGGGACTAGGGACACAGATACGCAGTATTTT.

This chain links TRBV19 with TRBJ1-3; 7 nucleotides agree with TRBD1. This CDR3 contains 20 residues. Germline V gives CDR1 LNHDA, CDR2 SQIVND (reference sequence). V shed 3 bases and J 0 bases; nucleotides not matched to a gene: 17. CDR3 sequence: CASSILERDRVYTSGNTIYF. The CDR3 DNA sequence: TGTGCCAGTAGTATCCTGGAACGGGACAGAGTCTATACCTCTGGAAACACCATATATTTT.